This is a list of T cell receptor beta chains from one sample in a study of tumor-infiltrating lymphocytes in primary liver carcinoma. TCRdb re-called the multiplex PCR reads through MiXCR, storing one row per CDR3 protein. The repertoire holds 150,000 to 200,000 distinct CDR3 sequences, with less than 70% as singletons. The sample taken for sequencing was peripheral blood. The receptors were gathered from a woman aged 55-69 years with primary liver carcinoma and hepatitis B virus infection. CDR3s include the opening cysteine and the closing phenylalanine or tryptophan. A D gene is named only where the DNA matches it firmly. Clone size is given for some rows only: seen once, a few or many times, or a class if the clone is expanded.

d_call j_call clone_size v_call cdr3_aa cdr3_nt
- TRBJ2-3 - TRBV11-2 CANSWGSDMQYF TGTGCCAACAGCTGGGGGTCAGATATGCAGTATTTT
TRBD2 TRBJ2-1 - TRBV11-2 CASSFRTSGCSYIEQFF TGTGCCAGCAGCTTCAGGACTAGCGGGTGCTCCTACATTGAGCAGTTCTTC
- TRBJ2-1 few TRBV4-1 CASSQDPSSYEQFF TGCGCCAGCAGCCAAGATCCGTCCTCGTATGAGCAGTTCTTC
- TRBJ2-2 - TRBV11-3 CASSLGQGKGNTGELLF TGTGCCAGCAGCTTAGGTCAGGGCAAAGGGAACACCGGGGAGCTGCTTTTT
TRBD2 TRBJ2-2 few TRBV5-1 CASSSTSGRAGNTGELFF TGCGCCAGCAGCTCAACTAGCGGGAGGGCCGGGAACACCGGGGAGCTGTTTTTT
TRBD2 TRBJ2-5 many TRBV5-6 CASSPISGSLETQYF TGTGCCAGCAGTCCGATTAGCGGGAGCTTAGAGACCCAGTACTTC
- TRBJ2-1 - TRBV29-1 CSVAVANGYNEQFF TGCAGCGTTGCCGTAGCTAACGGTTACAATGAACAGTTCTTC
TRBD1 TRBJ2-5 - TRBV6-6 CASSNTWTGQETQYF TGTGCCAGTAGTAACACCTGGACAGGTCAAGAGACCCAGTACTTC
TRBD2 TRBJ2-7 - TRBV11-2 CAGSLERGGLAMQYF TGCGCCGGCAGCTTAGAGAGGGGGGGACTAGCGATGCAGTACTTC
- TRBJ1-4 many TRBV12-3/TRBV12-4 CASSSQRLNEKLFF TGTGCCAGCAGTTCCCAAAGACTTAATGAAAAACTGTTTTTT
- TRBJ2-7 - TRBV5-1 CASSPGYLGNLGEQYF TGCGCCAGCAGCCCCGGGTATCTTGGGAACCTAGGGGAGCAGTACTTC
- TRBJ1-1 once TRBV11-3 CVSCLEGRDMSYTEAFF TGTGTCAGCTGCTTAGAGGGTCGGGACATGTCTTACACTGAAGCTTTCTTT
TRBD2 TRBJ2-1 - TRBV11-2 CASGVGLAAYNAQFF TGTGCCAGCGGCGTGGGACTAGCGGCATACAATGCACAGTTCTTC
- TRBJ2-1 - TRBV7-9 CASSRRGPNEQFF TGTGCCAGCAGCCGCCGGGGACCAAATGAGCAGTTCTTC
- TRBJ1-1 many TRBV30 CASWRGNTEAFF TGTGCCTCATGGCGGGGGAACACTGAAGCTTTCTTT
- TRBJ1-3 - TRBV11-3 CASSAGPQPGNTTYF TGTGCCAGCAGCGCAGGACCTCAGCCTGGAAACACCACATACTTT
- TRBJ1-1 - TRBV11-2 CDGSFGPYGHTEAFF TGTGACGGCAGCTTCGGACCGTATGGGCACACTGAAGCTTTCTTT
TRBD1 TRBJ2-5 once TRBV11-2 CSSSPPDRVQETQYF TGCTCCAGCAGCCCGCCGGACAGGGTCCAAGAGACCCAGTACTTT
- TRBJ2-7 many TRBV29-1 CSGLGRALSGGLYEQYF TGCAGCGGACTAGGGCGCGCGCTCTCGGGGGGCCTTTACGAGCAGTACTTC
TRBD2 TRBJ2-2 - TRBV5-1 CASRSASGAGELLF TGCGCCAGCAGGTCGGCTAGCGGAGCCGGGGAGCTGCTTTTT
TRBD2 TRBJ2-1 - TRBV13 CTGSLGWGTSGDREQFF TGTACCGGTAGCTTAGGATGGGGGACTAGCGGTGATCGGGAGCAGTTCTTC
- TRBJ2-3 medium-sized TRBV11-2 CASKPELGTDTQYF TGTGCCAGCAAACCGGAACTGGGCACAGATACGCAGTATTTT
- TRBJ2-5 few TRBV6-5 CASSYSTDGNVQETQYF TGTGCCAGCAGTTACTCGACTGATGGGAATGTCCAAGAGACCCAGTACTTC
TRBD2 TRBJ2-6 many TRBV6-5 CASSYYLAGESGANVLTF TGTGCCAGCAGTTACTACCTAGCGGGAGAAAGTGGGGCCAACGTCCTGACTTTC
- TRBJ1-5 - TRBV11-2 CAGREDRSNQPQHF TGTGCCGGCAGGGAAGACAGGAGCAATCAGCCCCAGCATTTT
- TRBJ2-1 many TRBV6-6 CASRGWDKYNEQFF TGTGCCAGCAGGGGGTGGGACAAGTACAATGAGCAGTTCTTC
- TRBJ1-1 - TRBV20-1 CTADSGDPGLGTEAFF TGCACTGCTGACTCAGGGGACCCGGGATTGGGCACTGAAGCTTTCTTT
TRBD1 TRBJ2-2 - TRBV7-3 CASSLKGQGAGELFF TGTGCCAGCAGCTTAAAGGGACAGGGGGCCGGGGAGCTGTTTTTT
TRBD1 TRBJ2-7 - TRBV11-2 CASSIYRGRGEQYF TGCGCCAGCAGCATATACAGGGGAAGAGGCGAGCAGTACTTC
- TRBJ1-1 - TRBV6-1 CASSEGLVSNTEAFF TGTGCCAGCAGTGAAGGGTTGGTGTCTAACACTGAAGCTTTCTTT